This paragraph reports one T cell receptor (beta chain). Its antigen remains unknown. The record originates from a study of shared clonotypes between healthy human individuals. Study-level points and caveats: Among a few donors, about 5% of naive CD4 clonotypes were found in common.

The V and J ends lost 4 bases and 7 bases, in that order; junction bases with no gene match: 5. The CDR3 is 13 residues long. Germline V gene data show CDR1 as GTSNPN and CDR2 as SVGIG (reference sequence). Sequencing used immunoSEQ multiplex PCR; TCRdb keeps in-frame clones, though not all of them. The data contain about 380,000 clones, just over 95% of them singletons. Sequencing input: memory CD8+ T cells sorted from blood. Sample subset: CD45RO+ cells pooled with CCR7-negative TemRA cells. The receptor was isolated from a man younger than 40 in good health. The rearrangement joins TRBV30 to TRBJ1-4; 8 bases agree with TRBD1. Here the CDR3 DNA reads TGTGCCTGGACTAAGACAGGGGTTGAAAAACTGTTTTTT. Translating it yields CAWTKTGVEKLFF. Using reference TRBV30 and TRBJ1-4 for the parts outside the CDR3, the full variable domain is SQTIHQWPATLVQPVGSPLSLECTVEGTSNPNLYWYRQAAGRGLQLLFYSVGIGQISSEVPQNLSASRPQDRQFILSSKKLLLSDSGFYLCAWTKTGVEKLFFGSGTQLSVL.